This section outlines one TCR beta chain sequence together with its context. Based on its abundance in the sample, this clonotype is medium-sized (0.01 to 0.1%). The specificity of this receptor is unknown. Nothing much larger sits one base from this clone, and base qualities are not available. This specimen comes from a study of CD8+CD57+ T cells in acquired aplastic anemia (dated by TCRdb to the late 2010s). Regarding the study in general: Extracted DNA from sorted CD4+ and CD8+ cells averaged 3.2 ug, ranging from about 0.19 to 30 ug. Healthy donor samples averaged roughly 10 million reads for CD4+ and 11 million to 14 million for CD8+ cells. General study outcomes and caveats: Between patients and healthy controls, no significant difference in CD8+ Simpson's diversity was found (P=0.060). Although 25 to 30 CD8+ CDR3 sequences were shared by patients and controls, these sequences appeared highly expressed in patients and within the immunodominant clones of patients.

The study deep-sequenced TCR repertoires of sorted CD4+ and CD8+ blood T cells from severe aplastic anemia patients and healthy subjects. Ficoll-Paque density gradient centrifugation was used to isolate peripheral blood mononuclear cells. CD4+ and CD8+ T cells were sorted by FACS or magnetic beads before DNA extraction. Profiling of TCR beta VDJ combinations and CDR3 sequences used genomic DNA as the template. TCR repertoire sequencing was run on an Illumina HiSeq 2000. The authors processed their data as follows. Repertoire assessment relied on Simpson's diversity index, CDR3 size and DJ length profiles, and TRBV/TRBJ rearrangement plots. Whichever DNA sequence was most abundant in the deep sequencing data was defined as the immunodominant clone. CDR3 amino acid sequences were checked for sharing across subjects and were also compared against the VDJdb database and published repertoires. TCRdb reprocessed the public reads (quality trimming at Q25 with fastp, clone calling with MiXCR) and kept in-frame beta chains. Rows are unified per CDR3 protein, each entry keeping the most common DNA and genes. The V and J calls follow TCRdb's processing rather than the paper's. This sample gives around 180,000 distinct CDR3 sequences in total; 55% to 75% of them show up just once. The ten largest make up 45% of the sample.

The CDR3 runs 12 amino acids, cysteine and phenylalanine included. CDR3 DNA only is kept here, 36 bases in frame from base 1. Based on the germline V gene, the CDR1 and CDR2 sequences are SGDLS and YYNGEE. Compared with germline, V lacks 6 bases and J lacks 1 base; bases without a gene match: 0. The sample taken for sequencing was sorted CD4+, CD8+, or CD8+CD57+ T cells (not recorded which) from PBMCs. The V and J segments used are TRBV9 and TRBJ1-1; 7 central nucleotides agree with TRBD1. The clonotype comes from a human donor in good health. This receptor carries the CDR3 CASKGANTEAFF. The DNA sequence reads TGTGCCAGCAAGGGGGCGAACACTGAAGCTTTCTTT.